This record concerns one T cell receptor beta chain sequence. This clonotype was found many times. Its antigen is still unknown. No much larger clone is present one base from it, and per-base qualities are unavailable. The sample originates from a study of T cell repertoires in cytomegalovirus infection (dated 2019 in TCRdb). About the investigation overall: Peptide stimulations targeted recently identified HLA-C-restricted CMV epitopes, whose presentation resists viral immunomodulation, together with well-studied HLA-B-restricted epitopes. The HLA type of each donor mattered for the analysis, because public TCR beta signatures pointed to carriage of CMV infection along with the matching HLA type.

Data came from an Illumina HiSeq 1500. Using fastp trimming at Q25 and MiXCR clonotype assembly, TCRdb reanalyzed the public sequencing data and kept in-frame beta chains. Each CDR3 protein gets just one entry, which takes the most common genes and DNA from the rows behind it. This sample gives roughly 310,000 distinct CDR3 sequences in total; about 28% of them show up just once. Of the sample, around 20% falls within the top ten clones. Counted from cysteine to phenylalanine, this CDR3 has 15 amino acids. The retained sequence is limited to the CDR3, 45 bases, with the frame set at the first base. The germline V gene encodes CDR1 SGHAT and CDR2 FQDESV (reference sequence). V and J are truncated by 6 bases and 4 bases respectively, leaving an intervening sequence of 18 bases. Overall study outcomes, separate from this receptor: Carriers of CMV infection plus the relevant HLA type were discriminated by the cumulative frequency of public TCR beta family members in the study cohort and in an independent roughly 340-donor cohort. The ex vivo response was dominated by HLA-C-restricted CMV-specific TCR beta clonotypes, which also provided the single most frequent clonotype in two of eight donors.

This sample's treatment or condition label indicates: in vitro stimulation with specific CMV peptide epitopes to enrich CMV-specific T cells. This clonotype originated in a human donor in good health (CMV status not recorded). Some clones in this sample may be carry-over from other donors' samples. The V and J segments used are TRBV11-1 and TRBJ2-5; TRBD1 is perhaps the D gene, given 7 matching bases. The specimen comprised cultured PBMCs, sampled from culture after CMV antigen stimulation. The DNA sequence is as follows: TGTGCCAGCAGTTTTTCAGGGGGGACTCGAGAGACCCAGTACTTC. The encoded protein is CASSFSGGTRETQYF.